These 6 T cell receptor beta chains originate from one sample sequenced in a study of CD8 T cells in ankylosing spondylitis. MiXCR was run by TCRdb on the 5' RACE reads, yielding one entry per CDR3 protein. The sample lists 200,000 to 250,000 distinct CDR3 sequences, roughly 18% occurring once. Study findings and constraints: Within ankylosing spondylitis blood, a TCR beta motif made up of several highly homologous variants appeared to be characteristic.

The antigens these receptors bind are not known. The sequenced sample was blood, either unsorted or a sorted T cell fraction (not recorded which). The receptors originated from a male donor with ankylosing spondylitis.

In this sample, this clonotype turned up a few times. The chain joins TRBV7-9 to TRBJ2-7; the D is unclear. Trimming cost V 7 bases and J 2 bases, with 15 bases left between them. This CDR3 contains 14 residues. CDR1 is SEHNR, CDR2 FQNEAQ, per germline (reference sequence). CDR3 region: CASTRSTVPYEQYF. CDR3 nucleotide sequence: TGTGCCAGCACCCGAAGTACAGTACCCTACGAGCAGTACTTC.

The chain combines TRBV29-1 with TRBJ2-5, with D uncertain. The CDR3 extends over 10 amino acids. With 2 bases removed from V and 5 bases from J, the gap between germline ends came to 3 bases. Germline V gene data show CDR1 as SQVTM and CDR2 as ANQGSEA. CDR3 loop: CSVEYETQYF. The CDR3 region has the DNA TGCAGCGTTGAATATGAGACCCAGTACTTC.

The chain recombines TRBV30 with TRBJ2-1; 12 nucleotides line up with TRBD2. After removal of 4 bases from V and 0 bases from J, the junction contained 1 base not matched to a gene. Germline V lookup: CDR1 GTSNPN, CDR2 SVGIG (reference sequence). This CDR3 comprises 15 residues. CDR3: CAWTSGGASYNEQFF. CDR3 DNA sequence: TGTGCCTGGACTAGCGGGGGGGCCTCCTACAATGAGCAGTTCTTC.

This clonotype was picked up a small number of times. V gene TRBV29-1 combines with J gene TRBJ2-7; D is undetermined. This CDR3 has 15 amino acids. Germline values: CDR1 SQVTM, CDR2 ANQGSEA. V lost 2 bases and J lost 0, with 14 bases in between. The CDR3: CSVESNRENSYEQYF. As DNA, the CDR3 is TGCAGCGTTGAAAGTAACCGCGAAAACTCCTACGAGCAGTACTTC.

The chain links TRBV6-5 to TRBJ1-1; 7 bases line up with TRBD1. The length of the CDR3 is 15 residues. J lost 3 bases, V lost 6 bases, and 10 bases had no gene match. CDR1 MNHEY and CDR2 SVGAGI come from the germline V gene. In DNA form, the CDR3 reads TGTGCCAGCAGATACGAGGGGGCGCGGGACACTGAAGCTTTCTTT. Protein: CASRYEGARDTEAFF.

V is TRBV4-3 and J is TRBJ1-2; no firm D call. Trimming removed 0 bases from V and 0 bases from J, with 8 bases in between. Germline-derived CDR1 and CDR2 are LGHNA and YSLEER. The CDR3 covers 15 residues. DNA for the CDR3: TGCGCCAGCAGCCAAGATGACTATACTAACTATGGCTACACCTTC. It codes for CASSQDDYTNYGYTF.